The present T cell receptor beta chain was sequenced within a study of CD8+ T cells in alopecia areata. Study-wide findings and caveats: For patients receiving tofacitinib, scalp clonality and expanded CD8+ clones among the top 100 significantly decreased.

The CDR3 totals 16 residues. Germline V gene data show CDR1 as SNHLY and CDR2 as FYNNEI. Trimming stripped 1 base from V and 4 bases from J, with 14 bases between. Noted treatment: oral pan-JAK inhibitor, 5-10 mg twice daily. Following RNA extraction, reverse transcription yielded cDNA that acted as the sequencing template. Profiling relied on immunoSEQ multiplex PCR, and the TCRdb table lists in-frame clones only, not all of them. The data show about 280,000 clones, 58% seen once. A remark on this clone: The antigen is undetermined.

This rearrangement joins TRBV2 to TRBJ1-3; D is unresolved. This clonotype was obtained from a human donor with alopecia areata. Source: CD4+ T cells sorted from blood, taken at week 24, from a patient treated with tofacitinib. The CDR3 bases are TGTGCCAGCAGTGAAGAAGGGTTCCGGGTAGGAAACACCATATATTTT. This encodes CASSEEGFRVGNTIYF.